The 21 T cell receptor beta chains below all came from one sample that was sequenced in a study of blood T cell repertoires in COVID-19. TCRdb's copy holds only in-frame clones and misses some; the assay was immunoSEQ multiplex PCR. The sample holds roughly 49,000 clones; roughly 89% are singletons and the top ten take 1.6%. Sequencing was performed on peripheral blood. These receptors all stem from a man aged 50 or older with acute or convalescent COVID-19.

This rearrangement joins TRBV27 to TRBJ2-1; the match to TRBD2 covers 10 bases. V trimming: 0 bases; J trimming: 7 bases; junction bases outside the gene matches: 15. Germline CDR1 is MNHEY and CDR2 is SMNVEV (reference sequence). The CDR3 runs to 19 residues. The CDR3 region is CASSLSFRASGSFRNEQFF. CDR3 coding DNA: TGTGCCAGCAGTTTATCTTTTAGGGCTAGCGGGAGTTTTCGGAATGAGCAGTTCTTC.

The V gene is TRBV18, the J gene TRBJ2-2; TRBD2 agrees at 7 bases. The CDR3 runs 15 residues. The germline gives CDR1 KGHSH, CDR2 LQKENI. The junction had 6 bases not matched to a gene; V was cut back by 0 bases and J by 8 bases. The CDR3: CASSPPKREGGELFF. CDR3 sequence (DNA): TGTGCCAGCTCACCACCGAAGCGGGAAGGTGGGGAGCTGTTTTTT.

This rearrangement joins TRBV29-1 to TRBJ1-2; weak D call: TRBD1 (6 bases). The germline V gene has CDR1 SQVTM and CDR2 ANQGSEA. Trimming took off 5 bases at V and 4 bases at J, with 23 bases between the two ends. CDR3 length: 16 amino acids. This chain's CDR3 is CSVRGQGERGSYGYTF. The CDR3 DNA is TGCAGCGTTCGGGGACAAGGGGAAAGAGGGAGCTATGGCTACACCTTC.

This chain uses TRBV24-1 with TRBJ2-1; a possible D gene is TRBD2 (5 bases). Germline V CDR1 and CDR2: KGHDR, SFDVKD. Trimming cost V 3 bases and J 8 bases, with 16 bases left between them. The CDR3 sequence is 15 residues long. CDR3 residues: CATSDISSGVDEQFF. CDR3 coding DNA: TGTGCCACCAGTGATATCTCCTCCGGGGTCGATGAGCAGTTCTTC.

The J gene is TRBJ2-7, the V gene TRBV7-9; 8 bases fit TRBD1. Per germline, CDR1 SEHNR and CDR2 FQNEAQ (reference sequence). The CDR3 runs 15 residues. V shed 5 bases and J 4 bases; nucleotides not matched to a gene: 10. CDR3 nucleotides: TGTGCCAGCAGCAAAGACAGGGGACCTCCTTACGAGCAGTACTTC. Translation gives CASSKDRGPPYEQYF.

For the CDR3, the DNA is TGTGCCAGCAGCTTACAGGGTGGCTACACCTTC. Protein product: CASSLQGGYTF. The gene calls are TRBV7-9 and TRBJ1-2; perhaps TRBD1 as D (5 bases). The CDR3 sequence is 11 residues long. The V and J ends lost 2 bases and 7 bases respectively, with 5 bases between them. Per the germline V gene, CDR1 is SEHNR and CDR2 is FQNEAQ (reference sequence).

V gene TRBV7-2 combines with J gene TRBJ1-3; tentative D call: TRBD1 (6 bases). V gave up 5 bases and J gave up 8 bases, with 16 bases separating them. The length of the CDR3 is 14 residues. Germline V gene data show CDR1 as SGHTA and CDR2 as FQGNSA. The chain's CDR3 is CASSEGGRGYTIYF. CDR3 DNA: TGTGCCAGCAGCGAGGGTGGCAGGGGTTACACCATATATTTT.

The CDR3, as DNA: TGTGCCAGCAGTGAAATTTGGGATTTGGGACTAGCGGGCTACAATGAGCAGTTCTTC. This encodes CASSEIWDLGLAGYNEQFF. This chain joins TRBV6-1 and TRBJ2-1, with TRBD2 identical over 12 bases. Germline V gene sequence: CDR1 MNHNS, CDR2 SASEGT. The trim removed 2 bases at V and 3 bases at J, leaving 11 bases unmatched. The CDR3 length is 19 residues.

This chain connects TRBV6-5 to TRBJ1-2; D possibly corresponds to TRBD1 (5 bases). CDR3 length: 14 amino acids. Germline lookup yields CDR1 MNHEY and CDR2 SVGAGI. With 6 bases removed from V and 1 base from J, the gap between germline ends came to 12 bases. Here the CDR3 reads CASRVQGGNYGYTF. CDR3 sequence (DNA): TGTGCCAGCAGGGTTCAGGGTGGTAACTATGGCTACACCTTC.

The rearrangement uses TRBV7-9 and TRBJ1-2, with a possible D match to TRBD1 (5 bases). The CDR3 totals 14 residues. V was trimmed by 5 bases and J by 2 bases, leaving 12 bases between them. Germline lookup yields CDR1 SEHNR and CDR2 FQNEAQ (reference sequence). CDR3 protein: CASSATGGNYGYTF. For the CDR3, the DNA is TGTGCCAGCAGCGCTACTGGGGGGAACTATGGCTACACCTTC.

The V and J genes are TRBV6-1 and TRBJ2-3; the D gene is possibly TRBD2 (5 bases). In germline, CDR1 is MNHNS, CDR2 SASEGT. V lost 3 bases, J lost 1 base, and 17 bases lay in between. The length of the CDR3 is 17 residues. For the CDR3, the DNA is TGTGCCAGCAGTGATGGTAGAGGCACGAGGGGCACAGATACGCAGTATTTT. Its protein is CASSDGRGTRGTDTQYF.

This sequence joins TRBV27 and TRBJ2-7; 9 bases map to TRBD1. With V trimmed by 0 bases and J by 2 bases, 2 bases remained unmatched. The V gene's germline CDR1 is MNHEY and CDR2 SMNVEV (reference sequence). The length of the CDR3 is 15 residues. The CDR3 region is CASSLSGQGPYEQYF. The DNA for the CDR3 is TGTGCCAGCAGTTTATCGGGACAGGGACCCTACGAGCAGTACTTC.

The V and J genes are TRBV6-2 or TRBV6-3 and TRBJ1-1; D ambiguous. Germline V gives CDR1 MNHEY, CDR2 SVGEGT. CDR3 length: 13 residues. Trimming shortened V by 0 bases and J by 5 bases, and 7 bases separated the two germline ends. CDR3 amino acids: CASSYSGGTEAFF. The CDR3 bases are TGTGCCAGCAGTTACTCAGGCGGGACTGAAGCTTTCTTT.

The chain combines TRBV5-4 with TRBJ2-7; D might be TRBD1 (6 bases). This CDR3 has 16 residues. The germline V gene has CDR1 SGHNT and CDR2 YYREEE (reference sequence). With 0 bases removed from V and 0 bases from J, the gap between germline ends came to 13 bases. The DNA of the CDR3 is TGTGCCAGCAGCTTGGGCCAGGGGTCCCCCTCCTACGAGCAGTACTTC. Translation: CASSLGQGSPSYEQYF. The entire variable domain, with the rest obtained from reference TRBV5-4 and TRBJ2-7, is as follows: ETGVTQSPTHLIKTRGQQVTLRCSSQSGHNTVSWYQQALGQGPQFIFQYYREEENGRGNFPPRFSGLQFPNYSSELNVNALELDDSALYLCASSLGQGSPSYEQYFGPGTRLTVT.

The CDR3 loop is CASSQVAGRTIGYTF. The CDR3 DNA sequence: TGTGCCAGCAGCCAAGTGGCGGGACGGACTATTGGCTACACCTTC. The chain uses TRBV14 and TRBJ1-2; possible D gene TRBD1, 5 bases. Germline V gene data show CDR1 as SGHDN and CDR2 as FVKESK. V gave up 1 base and J gave up 7 bases, with 16 bases separating them. The CDR3 is 15 amino acids.

J is TRBJ2-1 and V is TRBV11-3, with TRBD2 matching over 8 bases. The ends lost 6 bases at V and 3 bases at J; junction bases unmatched: 4. Per germline, CDR1 SGHNT and CDR2 YENEEA. The CDR3 contains 14 residues. In nucleotides, the CDR3 is TGTGCCAGCAGTTCGGGGGGGCTCTACAATGAGCAGTTCTTC. Protein product: CASSSGGLYNEQFF.

This chain uses TRBV7-6 with TRBJ2-3; the D gene is possibly TRBD1 (5 bases). The CDR3 spans 13 residues. The V gene's germline CDR1 is SGHVS and CDR2 FNYEAQ. V was pared by 3 bases and J by 3 bases, with 7 bases between. This CDR3 is CASSFRGTDTQYF. CDR3 DNA: TGTGCCAGCAGCTTTAGGGGAACAGATACGCAGTATTTT. Full variable domain (remainder filled in from reference TRBV7-6 and TRBJ2-3): GAGVSQSPRYKVTKRGQDVALRCDPISGHVSLYWYRQALGQGPEFLTYFNYEAQQDKSGLPNDRFSAERPEGSISTLTIQRTEQRDSAMYRCASSFRGTDTQYFGPGTRLTVL.

The chain employs TRBV9 and TRBJ1-3; D is unresolved. Trimming took 0 bases from V and 0 from J, leaving 7 bases between them. The CDR3 runs to 15 residues. From germline, CDR1 is SGDLS and CDR2 YYNGEE. CDR3 protein: CASSVEQYSGNTIYF. Written as DNA, the CDR3 is TGTGCCAGCAGCGTAGAACAGTACTCTGGAAACACCATATATTTT.

The chain combines TRBV5-4 with TRBJ2-7, with TRBD2 identical over 11 bases. This CDR3 has 15 amino acids. V dropped 0 bases and J dropped 4; count of bases not matched to a gene: 3. Germline CDR1 is SGHNT and CDR2 is YYREEE (reference sequence). This chain's CDR3 is CASSLGLAGGYEQYF. The CDR3 DNA follows: TGTGCCAGCAGCTTGGGGCTAGCGGGAGGTTACGAGCAGTACTTC.

The chain uses TRBV4-3 and TRBJ2-7; weak D call: TRBD2 (6 bases). This CDR3 region has 14 residues. Germline CDR1 is LGHNA and CDR2 is YSLEER. V lost 2 bases to trimming and J lost 4 bases, with 12 bases between them. CDR3 residues: CASSQFGTSYEQYF. CDR3 in DNA: TGCGCCAGCAGCCAATTTGGGACTTCTTACGAGCAGTACTTC.

By share of the sample, this clone is medium-sized. CDR3 sequence (DNA): TGCGCCAGCAGCCAAGACAGGTCAAACTATGGCTACACCTTC. Its protein product is CASSQDRSNYGYTF. The chain has TRBV4-1 and TRBJ1-2; D is undetermined. V gave up 0 bases and J gave up 2 bases, with 7 bases separating them. The CDR3 consists of 14 residues. Germline CDR1 MGHRA, CDR2 YSYEKL.